Reported below is one TCR beta chain. This entry belongs to a study of radiotherapy plus CTLA-4 blockade in lung cancer. In the study overall: There were objective responses in around 18% of patients, and 31% had disease control.

The CDR3 is 11 residues long. Germline loops: CDR1 GTSNPN, CDR2 SVGIG (reference sequence). The junction had 4 bases not matched to a gene; V was cut back by 8 bases and J by 5 bases. TCRdb keeps only in-frame clones here, not all; method: immunoSEQ multiplex PCR. The sample includes nearly 110,000 clones, about 83% of them seen just once. This chain links TRBV30 with TRBJ1-2; 8 nucleotides line up with TRBD1. The origin of this receptor is a human donor with non-small cell lung cancer that progressed on radiotherapy plus ipilimumab. Some clones in this sample may be carry-over from other donors' samples. Sequencing used peripheral blood, obtained from a patient treated with radiotherapy plus ipilimumab. Here the CDR3 reads CAGQGRYGYTF. The CDR3, as DNA: TGTGCCGGACAGGGAAGGTATGGCTACACCTTC.